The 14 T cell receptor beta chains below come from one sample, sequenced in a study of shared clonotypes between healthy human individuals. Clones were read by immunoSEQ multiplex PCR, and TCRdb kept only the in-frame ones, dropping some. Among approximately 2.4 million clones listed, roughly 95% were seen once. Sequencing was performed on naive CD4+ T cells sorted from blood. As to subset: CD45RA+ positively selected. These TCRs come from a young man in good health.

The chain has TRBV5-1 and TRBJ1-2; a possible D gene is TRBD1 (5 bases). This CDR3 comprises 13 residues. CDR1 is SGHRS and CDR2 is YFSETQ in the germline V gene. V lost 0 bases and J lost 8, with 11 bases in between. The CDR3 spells CASSLVQGEGYTF. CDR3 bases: TGCGCCAGCAGCTTGGTTCAGGGAGAAGGCTACACCTTC.

CDR3 protein: CASSTDRVSYEQYF. The CDR3 DNA follows: TGTGCCAGCAGTACTGACAGGGTCTCCTACGAGCAGTACTTC. V and J are TRBV6-1 and TRBJ2-7; 7 nucleotides line up with TRBD1. CDR3 length equals 14 residues. Germline V gene data show CDR1 as MNHNS and CDR2 as SASEGT. V lost 5 bases to trimming and J lost 0 bases; unmatched junction nucleotides: 4.

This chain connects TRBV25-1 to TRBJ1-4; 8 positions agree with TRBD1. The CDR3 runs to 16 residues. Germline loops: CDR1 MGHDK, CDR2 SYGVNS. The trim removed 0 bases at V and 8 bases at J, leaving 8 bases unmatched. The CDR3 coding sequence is TGTGCCAGCAGTGAATATGTCACAGGGGGAGAGGAAAAACTGTTTTTT. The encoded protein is CASSEYVTGGEEKLFF.

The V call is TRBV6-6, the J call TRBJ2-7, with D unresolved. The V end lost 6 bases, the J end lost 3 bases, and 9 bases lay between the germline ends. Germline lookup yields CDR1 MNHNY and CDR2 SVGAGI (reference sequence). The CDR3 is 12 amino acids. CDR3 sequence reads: CASSPNVYEQYF. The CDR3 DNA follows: TGTGCCAGCAGCCCGAATGTCTACGAGCAGTACTTC.

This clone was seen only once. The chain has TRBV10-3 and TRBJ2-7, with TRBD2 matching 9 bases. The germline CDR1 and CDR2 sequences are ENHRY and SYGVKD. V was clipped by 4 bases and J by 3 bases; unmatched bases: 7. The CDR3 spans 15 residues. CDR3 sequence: CAISAPGLAGYEQYF. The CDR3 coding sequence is TGTGCCATCAGTGCCCCGGGACTAGCTGGCTACGAGCAGTACTTC.

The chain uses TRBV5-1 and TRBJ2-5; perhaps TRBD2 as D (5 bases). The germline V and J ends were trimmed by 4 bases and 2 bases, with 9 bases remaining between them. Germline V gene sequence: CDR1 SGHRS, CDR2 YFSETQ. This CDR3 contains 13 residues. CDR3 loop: CASSPGEQETQYF. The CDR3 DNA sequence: TGCGCCAGCAGCCCCGGGGAGCAAGAGACCCAGTACTTC.

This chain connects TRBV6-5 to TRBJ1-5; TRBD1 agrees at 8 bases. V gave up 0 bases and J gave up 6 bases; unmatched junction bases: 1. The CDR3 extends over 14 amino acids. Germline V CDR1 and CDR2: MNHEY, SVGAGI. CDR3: CASSYSQGAQPQHF. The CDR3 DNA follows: TGTGCCAGCAGTTACTCCCAGGGGGCTCAGCCCCAGCATTTT.

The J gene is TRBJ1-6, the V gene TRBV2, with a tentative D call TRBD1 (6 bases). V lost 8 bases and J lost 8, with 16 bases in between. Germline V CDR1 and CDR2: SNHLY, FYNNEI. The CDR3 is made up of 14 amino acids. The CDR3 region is CASGILGADSPLHF. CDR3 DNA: TGTGCCAGCGGGATCCTGGGGGCAGATTCACCCCTCCACTTT. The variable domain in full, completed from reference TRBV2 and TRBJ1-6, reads EPEVTQTPSHQVTQMGQEVILRCVPISNHLYFYWYRQILGQKVEFLVSFYNNEISEKSEIFDDQFSVERPDGSNFTLKIRSTKLEDSAMYFCASGILGADSPLHFGNGTRLTVT.

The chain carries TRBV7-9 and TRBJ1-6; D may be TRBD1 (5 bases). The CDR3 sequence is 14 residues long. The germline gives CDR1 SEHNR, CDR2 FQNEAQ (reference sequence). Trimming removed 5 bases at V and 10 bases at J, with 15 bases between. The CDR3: CASSPLGDGSPLHF. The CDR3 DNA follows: TGTGCCAGCAGCCCCCTAGGGGACGGCTCACCCCTCCACTTT.

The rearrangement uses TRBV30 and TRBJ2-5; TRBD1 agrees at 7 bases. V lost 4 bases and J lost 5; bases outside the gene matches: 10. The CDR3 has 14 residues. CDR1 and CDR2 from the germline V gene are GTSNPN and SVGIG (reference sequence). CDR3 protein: CAWKGTALGETQYF. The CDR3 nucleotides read TGTGCCTGGAAGGGGACAGCACTCGGGGAGACCCAGTACTTC. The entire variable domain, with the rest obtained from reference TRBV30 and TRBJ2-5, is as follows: SQTIHQWPATLVQPVGSPLSLECTVEGTSNPNLYWYRQAAGRGLQLLFYSVGIGQISSEVPQNLSASRPQDRQFILSSKKLLLSDSGFYLCAWKGTALGETQYFGPGTRLLVL.

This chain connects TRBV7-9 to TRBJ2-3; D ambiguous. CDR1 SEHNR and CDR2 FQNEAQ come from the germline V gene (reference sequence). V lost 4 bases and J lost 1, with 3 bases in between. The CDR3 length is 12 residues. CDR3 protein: CASSWGTDTQYF. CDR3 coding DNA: TGTGCCAGCAGCTGGGGCACAGATACGCAGTATTTT.

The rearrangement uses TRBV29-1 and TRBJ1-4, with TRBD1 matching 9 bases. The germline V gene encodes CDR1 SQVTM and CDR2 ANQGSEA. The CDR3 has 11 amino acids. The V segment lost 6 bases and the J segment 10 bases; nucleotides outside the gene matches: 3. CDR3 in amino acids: CSVGQGGKLFF. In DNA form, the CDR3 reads TGCAGCGTGGGACAGGGCGGAAAACTGTTTTTT.

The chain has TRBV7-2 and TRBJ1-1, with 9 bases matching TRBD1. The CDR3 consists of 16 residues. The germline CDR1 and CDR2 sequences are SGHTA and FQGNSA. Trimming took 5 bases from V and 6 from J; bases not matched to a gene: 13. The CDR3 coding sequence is TGTGCCAGCAGCGGAGGACAGGGGACAGTAGCTCCTGAAGCTTTCTTT. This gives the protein CASSGGQGTVAPEAFF.

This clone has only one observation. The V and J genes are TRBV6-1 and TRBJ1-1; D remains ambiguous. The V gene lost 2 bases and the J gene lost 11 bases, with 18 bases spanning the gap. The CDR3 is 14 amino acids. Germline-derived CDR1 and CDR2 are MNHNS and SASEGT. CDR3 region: CASSELTEGFFAFF. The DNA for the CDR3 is TGTGCCAGCAGTGAATTGACGGAAGGCTTCTTCGCTTTCTTT.